This note documents a single TCR beta chain sequence. The antigen remains unidentified. This sample stems from a study of siplizumab effects on memory and regulatory T cells. Notes on the study in general: Confirmation that proliferating Tregs from siplizumab cultures had suppressive function was not obtained. In controls, roughly 25% of mappable alloreactive CD4+ clones were Treg-derived on average, versus roughly 69% with siplizumab. The alloresponse seemed to draw substantially on naive T cells, which appeared more diverse than memory cells. Of the proliferating CD4+ or CD8+ clones, roughly 75-97% lacked a naive or memory phenotype that could be assigned.

Clones were read by immunoSEQ multiplex PCR, and TCRdb kept only the in-frame ones, dropping some. The table lists 99,000 or so clones, under 95% of them singletons. The source is a human donor in good health. Specimen: CD4+ T cells sorted from blood.

CDR3 amino acids: CAWSLSQETQYF. The CDR3 DNA sequence: TGTGCCTGGAGCCTAAGCCAAGAGACCCAGTACTTC. The V call is TRBV30, the J call TRBJ2-5; D is unresolved. The V end was cut by 3 bases, the J end by 1 base, with 6 bases between. The CDR3 sequence is 12 residues long. Germline V gene lookup returns CDR1 GTSNPN and CDR2 SVGIG (reference sequence). Complete variable domain (other parts from reference TRBV30 and TRBJ2-5): SQTIHQWPATLVQPVGSPLSLECTVEGTSNPNLYWYRQAAGRGLQLLFYSVGIGQISSEVPQNLSASRPQDRQFILSSKKLLLSDSGFYLCAWSLSQETQYFGPGTRLLVL.